Presented here are 22 T cell receptor beta chains from one specimen sequenced in a study of beta chain features in type 1 diabetes. The entirety of the isolated RNA underwent reverse transcription, so expressed TCRB transcripts were sequenced. Sequencing was performed with immunoSEQ multiplex PCR; in TCRdb, only in-frame clones are kept and a portion is missing. Here the sample spans 60,000 to 75,000 clones, roughly half being singletons. The antigens these receptors bind are not known. Study-wide results and limits: Moderately but significantly shorter TCRB CDR3s were found in Type 1 diabetes patients in all four CD4+ subsets.

The sequenced material came from central memory CD4+ T cells from blood. These TCRs come from a man aged 25-45 years with type 1 diabetes.

The chain couples TRBV5-4 to TRBJ2-3, with 8 positions matching TRBD2. Trimming took 4 bases from V and 6 from J; bases not matched to a gene: 4. CDR1 and CDR2 from the germline V gene are SGHNT and YYREEE (reference sequence). CDR3 length: 13 amino acids. CDR3 loop: CASSLGTSDTQYF. The DNA of the CDR3 is TGTGCCAGCAGCCTCGGGACTAGTGATACGCAGTATTTT. The variable domain in full, with the rest retrieved from reference TRBV5-4 and TRBJ2-3, is ETGVTQSPTHLIKTRGQQVTLRCSSQSGHNTVSWYQQALGQGPQFIFQYYREEENGRGNFPPRFSGLQFPNYSSELNVNALELDDSALYLCASSLGTSDTQYFGPGTRLTVL.

This clone appeared a single time. The gene calls are TRBV5-4 and TRBJ1-1, with TRBD1 identical over 8 bases. Unmatched junction bases numbered 8, after V lost 0 bases and J lost 1 base. Germline V CDR1 and CDR2: SGHNT, YYREEE (reference sequence). CDR3 size: 17 residues. The CDR3, as DNA: TGTGCCAGCAGCTTGGCAGGGGGCGCAGGTGGGAACACTGAAGCTTTCTTT. Translation gives CASSLAGGAGGNTEAFF.

The V call is TRBV5-6, the J call TRBJ2-4, with D possibly matching TRBD1 (7 bases). The germline CDR1 and CDR2 sequences are SGHDT and YYEEEE. CDR3 size: 16 residues. Trimming shortened V by 1 base and J by 1 base, and 12 bases separated the two germline ends. The DNA for the CDR3 is TGTGCCAGCAGCTTGCGGCAGGGGGGTGCCAAAAACATTCAGTACTTC. Residues: CASSLRQGGAKNIQYF.

This clone was detected only once. The chain has TRBV19 and TRBJ1-2; D may be TRBD1 (5 bases). Germline assignment: CDR1 LNHDA and CDR2 SQIVND (reference sequence). The CDR3 has 15 residues. V lost 0 bases to trimming and J lost 4 bases, with 12 bases between them. CDR3 coding DNA: TGTGCCAGTAGTATAGATGGCGGGGACCGCTATGGCTACACCTTC. Translating gives CASSIDGGDRYGYTF.

This clone was observed a few times. The rearrangement joins TRBV7-9 to TRBJ2-2; 9 bases align to TRBD1. Looked up from germline, CDR1 is SEHNR and CDR2 is FQNEAQ (reference sequence). This CDR3 region has 15 residues. Unmatched junction bases numbered 3, after V lost 6 bases and J lost 1 base. CDR3 loop: CASRDRGVNTGELFF. The DNA for the CDR3 is TGTGCCAGCAGGGACAGGGGTGTGAACACCGGGGAGCTGTTTTTT. Full variable domain (rest looked up from reference TRBV7-9 and TRBJ2-2): DTGVSQNPRHKITKRGQNVTFRCDPISEHNRLYWYRQTLGQGPEFLTYFQNEAQLEKSRLLSDRFSAERPKGSFSTLEIQRTEQGDSAMYLCASRDRGVNTGELFFGEGSRLTVL.

V usage is TRBV5-4 and J usage is TRBJ2-3; D uncertain. The germline V and J ends were trimmed by 2 bases and 0 bases, with 10 bases remaining between them. This CDR3 spans 15 amino acids. Germline V gives CDR1 SGHNT, CDR2 YYREEE (reference sequence). The CDR3 bases are TGTGCCAGCAGCTTATATGTCTCGAGCACAGATACGCAGTATTTT. It translates to CASSLYVSSTDTQYF.

In DNA form, the CDR3 reads TGTGCCAGCAGCGTAGGGGCTAGCGGGGGGGCAGGGGAGCAGTTCTTC. Translated: CASSVGASGGAGEQFF. The genes are TRBV9 and TRBJ2-1; 12 bases agree with TRBD2. The V gene's germline CDR1 is SGDLS and CDR2 YYNGEE. Trimming removed 0 bases from V and 10 bases from J; junction bases left unmatched: 8. CDR3 length: 16 residues.

The rearrangement links TRBV2 to TRBJ2-7; D is unresolved. The V and J ends lost 4 bases and 7 bases respectively, with 8 bases between them. Germline loops: CDR1 SNHLY, CDR2 FYNNEI. This CDR3 region has 11 residues. The chain's CDR3 is CASSVVKEQYF. CDR3 in DNA: TGTGCCAGCAGTGTAGTAAAGGAGCAGTACTTC.

The table lists this clone with a few counts. The chain recombines TRBV2 with TRBJ1-5, with a weak D call TRBD1 (6 bases). This CDR3 is built from 13 residues. Between the trimmed V and J ends, which lost 4 bases and 3 bases, there was a span of 7 bases. Germline CDR1 SNHLY, CDR2 FYNNEI. In DNA form, the CDR3 reads TGTGCCAGCAGTGGGGGACACAATCAGCCCCAGCATTTT. This sequence encodes CASSGGHNQPQHF. The variable domain in full, with the rest retrieved from reference TRBV2 and TRBJ1-5, is EPEVTQTPSHQVTQMGQEVILRCVPISNHLYFYWYRQILGQKVEFLVSFYNNEISEKSEIFDDQFSVERPDGSNFTLKIRSTKLEDSAMYFCASSGGHNQPQHFGDGTRLSIL.

The chain recombines TRBV9 with TRBJ2-4; the match to TRBD2 covers 9 bases. Germline-derived CDR1 and CDR2 are SGDLS and YYNGEE. V shed 2 bases, J shed 1 base, and the junction held 10 bases outside the gene matches. The CDR3 contains 18 residues. The CDR3 DNA reads TGTGCCAGCAGCGTTAGCGGGGGCTCCTTAGGGGCCAAAAACATTCAGTACTTC. Residues: CASSVSGGSLGAKNIQYF.

In its sample, this clone was seen once. The rearrangement joins TRBV18 to TRBJ1-1, with D possibly TRBD1 on 6 matching bases. The CDR3 is made up of 16 amino acids. CDR1 is KGHSH and CDR2 is LQKENI in the germline V gene. Trimming took 4 bases from V and 1 from J, leaving 16 bases between them. CDR3: CASSRSRGTQNTEAFF. The CDR3, as DNA: TGTGCCAGCTCACGCTCCAGGGGCACCCAGAACACTGAAGCTTTCTTT.

The chain recombines TRBV6-5 with TRBJ2-2; a possible D gene is TRBD2 (7 bases). The CDR3 extends over 15 amino acids. The V end lost 7 bases, the J end lost 7 bases, and 19 bases lay between the germline ends. Germline values: CDR1 MNHEY, CDR2 SVGAGI. Written as DNA, the CDR3 is TGTGCCAGCACCTCAATCGGGGGGCAGAGCGGGGAGCTGTTTTTT. Its translation: CASTSIGGQSGELFF.

The V gene is TRBV7-9, the J gene TRBJ1-1; no firm D call. The germline CDR1 and CDR2 sequences are SEHNR and FQNEAQ (reference sequence). V was pared by 5 bases and J by 11 bases, with 18 bases between. CDR3 size: 13 residues. The CDR3 here is CASSRGVVSLAFF. As DNA, the CDR3 is TGTGCCAGCAGCCGCGGGGTGGTTTCTTTGGCTTTCTTT. Full variable domain (remainder filled in from reference TRBV7-9 and TRBJ1-1): DTGVSQNPRHKITKRGQNVTFRCDPISEHNRLYWYRQTLGQGPEFLTYFQNEAQLEKSRLLSDRFSAERPKGSFSTLEIQRTEQGDSAMYLCASSRGVVSLAFFGQGTRLTVV.

The V call is TRBV19, the J call TRBJ2-2, with TRBD1 matching 8 bases. Looked up from germline, CDR1 is LNHDA and CDR2 is SQIVND (reference sequence). The CDR3 loop spans 16 amino acids. V lost 3 bases and J lost 4; bases outside the gene matches: 7. CDR3 DNA sequence: TGTGCCAGTAGTATTTTGACAGGGGTTAGCACCGGGGAGCTGTTTTTT. Amino acids: CASSILTGVSTGELFF.

This chain connects TRBV4-2 to TRBJ2-3; 9 nucleotides line up with TRBD2. J was trimmed by 6 bases and V by 1 base; bases with no gene match: 8. Germline V gene data show CDR1 as LGHNA and CDR2 as YNFKEQ. This CDR3 has 16 residues. The CDR3 here is CASSQGGAGGSDTQYF. As DNA, the CDR3 is TGTGCCAGCAGCCAAGGGGGGGCGGGAGGGTCGGATACGCAGTATTTT.

The chain employs TRBV30 and TRBJ2-1, with D possibly being TRBD2 (6 bases). This CDR3 contains 15 residues. The germline V and J ends were trimmed by 3 bases and 2 bases, with 14 bases remaining between them. Per the germline V gene, CDR1 is GTSNPN and CDR2 is SVGIG (reference sequence). CDR3 nucleotides: TGTGCCTGGAGAGGAACTAGCACGGCCTACAATGAGCAGTTCTTC. Its protein product is CAWRGTSTAYNEQFF.

This clone has a handful of counts. V and J are TRBV7-2 and TRBJ2-5; the match to TRBD2 covers 8 bases. CDR3 size: 13 residues. Germline V gene data show CDR1 as SGHTA and CDR2 as FQGNSA. The V and J ends lost 8 bases and 2 bases, in that order; junction bases with no gene match: 4. The CDR3 DNA sequence: TGTGCCAGCCGACTAGCGCAACAAGAGACCCAGTACTTC. Its translation: CASRLAQQETQYF.

The gene calls are TRBV19 and TRBJ1-5, with D unresolved. V gave up 7 bases and J gave up 9 bases, with 13 bases separating them. This CDR3 has 12 residues. Germline CDR1 LNHDA, CDR2 SQIVND (reference sequence). The CDR3: CASKRASGPQHF. The CDR3 DNA is TGTGCCAGTAAGCGGGCCTCGGGGCCCCAGCATTTT. The full variable domain, in which reference TRBV19 and TRBJ1-5 provide the parts outside the CDR3, is DGGITQSPKYLFRKEGQNVTLSCEQNLNHDAMYWYRQDPGQGLRLIYYSQIVNDFQKGDIAEGYSVSREKKESFPLTVTSAQKNPTAFYLCASKRASGPQHFGDGTRLSIL.

The chain combines TRBV29-1 with TRBJ1-1, with D maybe TRBD1 (5 bases). Trimming removed 2 bases from V and 4 bases from J, with 8 bases in between. This CDR3 comprises 12 residues. The V gene's germline CDR1 is SQVTM and CDR2 ANQGSEA. The CDR3, as DNA: TGCAGCGTTGAATCGACAGCCACTGAAGCTTTCTTT. The encoded protein is CSVESTATEAFF.

The chain has TRBV6-6 and TRBJ2-2; unclear D gene. The germline V gene has CDR1 MNHNY and CDR2 SVGAGI (reference sequence). Trimming removed 6 bases at V and 5 bases at J, with 10 bases between. The CDR3 length is 13 residues. The CDR3 region is CASSQTQTGELFF. CDR3 nucleotide sequence: TGTGCCAGCAGCCAGACTCAAACCGGGGAGCTGTTTTTT.

The chain is built from TRBV5-1 and TRBJ1-6; 7 nucleotides align to TRBD1. The CDR3 length is 15 residues. V dropped 4 bases and J dropped 9; count of bases not matched to a gene: 10. CDR1 is SGHRS and CDR2 is YFSETQ in the germline V gene. The CDR3 region has the DNA TGCGCCAGCAGCCCCACAGGGGAGAACGGTTCACCCCTCCACTTT. It is translated as CASSPTGENGSPLHF.

This chain uses TRBV11-2 with TRBJ2-3, with 9 nucleotides matching TRBD2. This CDR3 has 16 residues. The ends lost 1 base at V and 6 bases at J; junction bases unmatched: 8. Germline V CDR1 and CDR2: SGHAT, FQNNGV. CDR3 in amino acids: CASSLGLAGGPDTQYF. CDR3 DNA: TGTGCCAGCAGCTTAGGCCTGGCGGGAGGGCCGGATACGCAGTATTTT.